The rows below give T cell receptor beta chains drawn from one sample of a study of T-cell memory formation after mild COVID-19. From the 5' RACE reads, TCRdb called clonotypes with MiXCR, one entry per CDR3 protein. This sample yields fewer than 250,000 distinct CDR3 sequences, of which 15% are seen a single time; 2% to 2.5% belongs to the top ten. Sequencing was performed on PBMCs or a T cell subset sorted from them (not recorded which). The receptors shown here come from an adult woman who had mild COVID-19 (a few samples of this study predate the infection). Cell type and time point are not known. Both conserved end residues are part of each CDR3. Each record gives: J gene, clone size, D gene, V gene, CDR3 DNA, CDR3 protein. A D gene is named only where the DNA matches it firmly. Not all rows give a size; the values are once, few, many and, for expanded clones, a class.

TRBJ2-7 | NA | TRBD1 | TRBV6-5 | TGTGCCAGCAGTTACTCCAGGGACAGAGTCTACGAGCAGTACTTC | CASSYSRDRVYEQYF
TRBJ1-6 | NA | NA | TRBV4-1 | TGCGCCAGCAGCCAAGAGGCGGGGGCAAATTCACCCCTCCACTTT | CASSQEAGANSPLHF
TRBJ2-7 | few | NA | TRBV15 | TGTGCCACCAGCAGACAGGGCTACGAGCAGTACTTC | CATSRQGYEQYF
TRBJ2-7 | few | TRBD1 | TRBV7-2 | TGTGCCAGCAGCTTAGGAAGTGACAGGGGCTACGAGCAGTACTTC | CASSLGSDRGYEQYF
TRBJ1-2 | NA | NA | TRBV6-1 | TGTGCCAGCAGTGAATCGGGGGCCCTCTATGGCTACACCTTC | CASSESGALYGYTF
TRBJ2-3 | NA | NA | TRBV6-2/TRBV6-3 | TGTGCCAGCTGCCGCGGGTTCCCCGGGAATACGCAGTATTTT | CASCRGFPGNTQYF
TRBJ2-3 | few | TRBD2 | TRBV10-3 | TGTGCCATCAGCCCGGGACTAGCGGGGGGCGGCACAGATACGCAGTATTTT | CAISPGLAGGGTDTQYF
TRBJ2-1 | few | TRBD2 | TRBV6-4 | TGTGCCAGCAGCTGGACTAGCGGGAGTTTTAGGAATGAGCAGTTCTTC | CASSWTSGSFRNEQFF
TRBJ2-7 | few | NA | TRBV7-2 | TGTGCCAGCAGCCGAACCCGGGGGTACGAGCAGTACTTC | CASSRTRGYEQYF
TRBJ2-7 | once | NA | TRBV7-9 | TGTGCCAGCAGCATAAGACCGGGCTACGAGCAGTACTTC | CASSIRPGYEQYF
TRBJ2-3 | few | TRBD2 | TRBV12-3/TRBV12-4 | TGTGCCAGCAGTTGGACTAGCGTGGGAACAGATACGCAGTATTTT | CASSWTSVGTDTQYF
TRBJ2-1 | NA | TRBD1 | TRBV7-9 | TGTGCCAGCCTACAGGGGACATCCTACAATGAGCAGTTCTTC | CASLQGTSYNEQFF
TRBJ2-1 | NA | NA | TRBV4-1 | TGCGCCAGCAGCCTACCTGGGTGGGGTGAGCAGTTCTTC | CASSLPGWGEQFF
TRBJ2-3 | NA | NA | TRBV7-9 | TGTGCCAGCAGCCCTATCAGGGGCACGTGGGGCACAGATACGCAGTATTTT | CASSPIRGTWGTDTQYF
TRBJ2-4 | NA | TRBD2 | TRBV7-9 | TGTGCCAGCGCTTGGACTAGCGGGAGATCGGACATTCAGTACTTC | CASAWTSGRSDIQYF
TRBJ2-1 | few | NA | TRBV24-1 | TGTGCCACCAGTGATTTCAGCAGGGGTCAAAACAATGAGCAGTTCTTC | CATSDFSRGQNNEQFF
TRBJ2-1 | NA | NA | TRBV5-1 | TGCGCCAGCAGCCCGGTCTGGGGGATGGAGGATGAGCAGTTCTTC | CASSPVWGMEDEQFF
TRBJ1-2 | NA | NA | TRBV9 | TGTGCCAGCAGCATTTACGGGGCGTCTTACTATGGCTACACCTTC | CASSIYGASYYGYTF
TRBJ2-7 | NA | NA | TRBV10-3 | TGTGCCATCAGTGAAGGGCAACAGACCTACGAGCAGTACTTC | CAISEGQQTYEQYF
TRBJ2-1 | few | NA | TRBV2 | TGTGCCAGCAGTGAAGTGGGGGCTTACAATGAGCAGTTCTTC | CASSEVGAYNEQFF
TRBJ1-2 | NA | NA | TRBV6-5 | TGTGCCAGCAGTTACTCGGGAGGAACCCATGGCTACACCTTC | CASSYSGGTHGYTF
TRBJ1-1 | few | NA | TRBV13 | TGTGCCAGCAGCCCTAGTCTGGGGGTGGACACTGAAGCTTTCTTT | CASSPSLGVDTEAFF
TRBJ1-1 | NA | NA | TRBV7-9 | TGTGCCAGCAGCTTACCGGGGGCGCGGACTGAAGCTTTCTTT | CASSLPGARTEAFF
TRBJ2-7 | NA | TRBD1 | TRBV19 | TGTGCCAGTAGTACCTCCGGGACAGGGAACTACGAGCAGTACTTC | CASSTSGTGNYEQYF
TRBJ2-1 | few | NA | TRBV6-6 | TGTGCCAGCAGTCAAAGGGGTGAGCAGTTCTTC | CASSQRGEQFF
TRBJ2-3 | NA | TRBD1 | TRBV7-2 | TGTGCCAGCAGGCGAACAGACCCCCGGACAGGGGGCGGGCATACGCAGTATTTT | CASRRTDPRTGGGHTQYF